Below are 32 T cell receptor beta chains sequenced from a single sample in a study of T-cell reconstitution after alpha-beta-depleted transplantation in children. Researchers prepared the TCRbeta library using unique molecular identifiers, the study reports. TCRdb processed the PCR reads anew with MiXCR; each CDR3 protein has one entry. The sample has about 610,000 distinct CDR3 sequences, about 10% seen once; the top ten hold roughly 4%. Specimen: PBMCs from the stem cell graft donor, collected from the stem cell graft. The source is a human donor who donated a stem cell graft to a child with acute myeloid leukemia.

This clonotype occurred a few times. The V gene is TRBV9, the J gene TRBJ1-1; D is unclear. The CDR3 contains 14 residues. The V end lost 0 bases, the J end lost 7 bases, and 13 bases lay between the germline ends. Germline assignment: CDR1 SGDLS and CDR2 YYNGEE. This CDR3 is CASSVEEGSGEAFF. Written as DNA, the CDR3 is TGTGCCAGCAGCGTAGAGGAAGGGAGCGGTGAAGCTTTCTTT.

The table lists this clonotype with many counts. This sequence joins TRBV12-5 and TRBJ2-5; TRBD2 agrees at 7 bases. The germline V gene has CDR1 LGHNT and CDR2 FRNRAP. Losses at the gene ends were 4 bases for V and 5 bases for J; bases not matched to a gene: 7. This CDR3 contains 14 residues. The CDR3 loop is CASGSGGVLETQYF. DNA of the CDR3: TGTGCTAGTGGTTCTGGGGGGGTATTGGAGACCCAGTACTTC.

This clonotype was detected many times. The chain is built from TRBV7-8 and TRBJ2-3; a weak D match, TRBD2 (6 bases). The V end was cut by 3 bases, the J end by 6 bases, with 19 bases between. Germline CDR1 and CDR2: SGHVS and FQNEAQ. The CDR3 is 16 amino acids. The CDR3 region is CASSFGLGSGLDTQYF. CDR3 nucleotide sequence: TGTGCCAGCAGCTTTGGGCTCGGGAGCGGGTTGGATACGCAGTATTTT.

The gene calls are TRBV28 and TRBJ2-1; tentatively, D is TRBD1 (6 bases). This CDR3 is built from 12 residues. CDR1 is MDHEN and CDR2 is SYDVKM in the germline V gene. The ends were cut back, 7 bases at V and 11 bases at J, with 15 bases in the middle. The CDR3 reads CASITLGDKQFF. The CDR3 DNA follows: TGTGCCAGCATTACCCTCGGGGACAAGCAGTTCTTC.

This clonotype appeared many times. This chain's CDR3 is CASSFTSRSEQYF. The CDR3 nucleotides are TGTGCCAGCAGTTTTACCTCTAGGAGTGAGCAGTACTTC. This chain joins TRBV12-3 or TRBV12-4 and TRBJ2-7, with unresolved D. The CDR3 extends over 13 amino acids. V dropped 3 bases and J dropped 7 bases, with 13 bases sitting between them.

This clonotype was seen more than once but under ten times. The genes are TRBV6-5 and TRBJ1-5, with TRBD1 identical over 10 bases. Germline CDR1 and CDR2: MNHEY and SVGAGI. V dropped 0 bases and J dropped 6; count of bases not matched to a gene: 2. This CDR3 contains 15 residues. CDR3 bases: TGTGCCAGCAGTTACTCGGGACAGGGGAGTCAGCCCCAGCATTTT. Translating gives CASSYSGQGSQPQHF.

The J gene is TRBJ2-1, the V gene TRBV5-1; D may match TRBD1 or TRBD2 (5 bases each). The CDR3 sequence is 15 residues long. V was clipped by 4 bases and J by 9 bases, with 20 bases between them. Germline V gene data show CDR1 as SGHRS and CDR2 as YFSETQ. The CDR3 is CASSIPGTGKGEQFF. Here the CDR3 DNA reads TGCGCCAGCAGCATACCGGGGACCGGTAAAGGTGAGCAGTTCTTC.

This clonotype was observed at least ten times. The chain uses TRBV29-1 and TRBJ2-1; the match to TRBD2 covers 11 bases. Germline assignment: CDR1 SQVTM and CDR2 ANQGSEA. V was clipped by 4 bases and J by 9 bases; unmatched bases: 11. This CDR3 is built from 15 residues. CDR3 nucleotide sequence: TGCAGCGTTGCTGGACTAGCGGGTCCCCTGGGTGAGCAGTTCTTC. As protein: CSVAGLAGPLGEQFF.

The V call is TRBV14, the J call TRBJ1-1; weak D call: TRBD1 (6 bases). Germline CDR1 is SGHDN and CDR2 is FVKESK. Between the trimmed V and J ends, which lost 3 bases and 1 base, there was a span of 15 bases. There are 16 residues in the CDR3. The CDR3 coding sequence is TGTGCCAGCAGCCACCCCAGGGGCCGGGGGAACACTGAAGCTTTCTTT. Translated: CASSHPRGRGNTEAFF.

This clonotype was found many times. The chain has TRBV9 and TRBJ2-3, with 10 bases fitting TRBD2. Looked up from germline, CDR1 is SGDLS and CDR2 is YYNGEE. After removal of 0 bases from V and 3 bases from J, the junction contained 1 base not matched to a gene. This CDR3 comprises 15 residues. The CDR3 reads CASSVVAGGTDTQYF. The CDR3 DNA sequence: TGTGCCAGCAGCGTAGTAGCGGGAGGAACAGATACGCAGTATTTT. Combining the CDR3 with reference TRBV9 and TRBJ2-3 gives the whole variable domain DSGVTQTPKHLITATGQRVTLRCSPRSGDLSVYWYQQSLDQGLQFLIQYYNGEERAKGNILERFSAQQFPDLHSELNLSSLELGDSALYFCASSVVAGGTDTQYFGPGTRLTVL.

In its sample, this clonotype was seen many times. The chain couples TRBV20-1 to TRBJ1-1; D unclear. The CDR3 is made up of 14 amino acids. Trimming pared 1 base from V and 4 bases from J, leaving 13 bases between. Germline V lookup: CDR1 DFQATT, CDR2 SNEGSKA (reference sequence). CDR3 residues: CSARVEGAGTEAFF. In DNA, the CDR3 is TGCAGTGCTAGAGTGGAGGGCGCGGGCACTGAAGCTTTCTTT.

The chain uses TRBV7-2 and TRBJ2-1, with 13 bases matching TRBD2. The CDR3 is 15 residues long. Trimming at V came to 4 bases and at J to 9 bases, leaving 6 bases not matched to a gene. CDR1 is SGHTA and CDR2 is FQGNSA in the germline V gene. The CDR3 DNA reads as TGTGCCAGCAGCTCCGGACTAGCGGGAGAACGTGAGCAGTTCTTC. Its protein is CASSSGLAGEREQFF.

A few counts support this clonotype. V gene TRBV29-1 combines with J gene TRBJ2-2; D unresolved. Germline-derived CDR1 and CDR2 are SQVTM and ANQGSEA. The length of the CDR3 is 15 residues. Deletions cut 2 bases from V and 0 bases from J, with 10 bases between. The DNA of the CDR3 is TGCAGCGTTGAATTCGACACGTCGAACACCGGGGAGCTGTTTTTT. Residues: CSVEFDTSNTGELFF.

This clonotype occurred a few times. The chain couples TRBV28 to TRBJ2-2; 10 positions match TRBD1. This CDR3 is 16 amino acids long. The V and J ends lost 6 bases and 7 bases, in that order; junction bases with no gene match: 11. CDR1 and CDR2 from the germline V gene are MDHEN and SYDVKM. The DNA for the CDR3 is TGTGCCAGCAGCCCCGGGACAGGGGTTGTTATCGGGGAGCTGTTTTTT. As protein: CASSPGTGVVIGELFF.

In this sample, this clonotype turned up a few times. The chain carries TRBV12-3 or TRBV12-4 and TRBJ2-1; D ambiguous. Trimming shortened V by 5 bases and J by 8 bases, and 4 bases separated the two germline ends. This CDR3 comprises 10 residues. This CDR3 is CASSRDEQFF. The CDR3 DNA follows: TGTGCCAGCAGTCGGGATGAGCAGTTCTTC.

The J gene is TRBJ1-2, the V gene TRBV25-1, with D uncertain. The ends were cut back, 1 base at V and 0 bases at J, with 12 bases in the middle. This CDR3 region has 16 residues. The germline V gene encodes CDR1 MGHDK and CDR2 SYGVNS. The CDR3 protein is CASSESFGQANYGYTF. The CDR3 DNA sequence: TGTGCCAGCAGTGAATCTTTTGGGCAGGCTAACTATGGCTACACCTTC.

The CDR3, as DNA: TGTGCCATCAGTGACACTACTAGCGGAAAAGAGACCCAGTACTTC. Translated: CAISDTTSGKETQYF. J is TRBJ2-5 and V is TRBV10-3; the match to TRBD2 covers 8 bases. Germline assignment: CDR1 ENHRY and CDR2 SYGVKD. V lost 3 bases, J lost 3 bases, and 6 bases stayed unmatched. The CDR3 runs 15 residues.

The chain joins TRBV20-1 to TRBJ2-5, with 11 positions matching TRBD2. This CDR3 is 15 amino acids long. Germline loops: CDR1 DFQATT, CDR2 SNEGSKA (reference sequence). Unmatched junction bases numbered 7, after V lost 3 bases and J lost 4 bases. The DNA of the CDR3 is TGCAGTGCTAGTCAACTAGCGGGAGATGGAGAGACCCAGTACTTC. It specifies CSASQLAGDGETQYF.

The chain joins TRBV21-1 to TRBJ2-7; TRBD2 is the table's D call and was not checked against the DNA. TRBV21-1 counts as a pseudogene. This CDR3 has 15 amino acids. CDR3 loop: CASSKVRTKNYEQYF. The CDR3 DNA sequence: TGTGCCAGCAGCAAAGTCCGGACTAAGAACTACGAGCAGTACTTC.

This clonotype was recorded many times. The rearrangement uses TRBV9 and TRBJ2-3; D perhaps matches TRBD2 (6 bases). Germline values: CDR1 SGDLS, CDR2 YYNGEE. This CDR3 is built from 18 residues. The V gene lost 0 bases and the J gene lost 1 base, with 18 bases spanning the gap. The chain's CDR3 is CASSVDGGISYGTDTQYF. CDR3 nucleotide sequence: TGTGCCAGCAGCGTAGACGGCGGGATTAGTTATGGCACAGATACGCAGTATTTT.

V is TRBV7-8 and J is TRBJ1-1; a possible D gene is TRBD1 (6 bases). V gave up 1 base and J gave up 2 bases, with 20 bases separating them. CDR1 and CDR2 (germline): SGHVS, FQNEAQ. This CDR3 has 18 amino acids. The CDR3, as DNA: TGTGCCAGCAGCTTAGTAGCGCAAGGGGGATTCCGTAACACTGAAGCTTTCTTT. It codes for CASSLVAQGGFRNTEAFF.

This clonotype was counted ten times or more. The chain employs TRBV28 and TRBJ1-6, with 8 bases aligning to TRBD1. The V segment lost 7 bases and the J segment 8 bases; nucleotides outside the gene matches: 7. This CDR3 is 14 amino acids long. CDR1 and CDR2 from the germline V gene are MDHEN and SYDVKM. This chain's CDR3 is CASNSQGVDSPLHF. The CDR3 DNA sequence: TGTGCCAGCAACTCACAGGGGGTAGATTCACCCCTCCACTTT.

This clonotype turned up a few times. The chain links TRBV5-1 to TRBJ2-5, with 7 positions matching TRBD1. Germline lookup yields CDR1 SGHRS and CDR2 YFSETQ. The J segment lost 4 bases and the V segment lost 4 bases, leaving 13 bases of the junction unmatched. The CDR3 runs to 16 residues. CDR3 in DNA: TGCGCCAGCAGCCCGGGACAGTCTTCCCCCAGAGAGACCCAGTACTTC. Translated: CASSPGQSSPRETQYF.

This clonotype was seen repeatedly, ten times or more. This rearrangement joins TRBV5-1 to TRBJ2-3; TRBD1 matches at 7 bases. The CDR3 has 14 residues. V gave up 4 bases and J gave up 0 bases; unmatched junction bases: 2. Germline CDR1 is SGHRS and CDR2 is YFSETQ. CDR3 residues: CASSPGQSTDTQYF. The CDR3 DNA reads TGCGCCAGCAGCCCGGGACAGAGCACAGATACGCAGTATTTT.

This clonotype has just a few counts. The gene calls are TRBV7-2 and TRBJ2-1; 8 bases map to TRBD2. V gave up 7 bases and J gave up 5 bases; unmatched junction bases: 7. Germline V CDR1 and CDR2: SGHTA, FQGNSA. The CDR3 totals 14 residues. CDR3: CASTRSAGDNEQFF. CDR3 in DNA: TGTGCCAGCACCAGATCAGCGGGAGACAATGAGCAGTTCTTC.

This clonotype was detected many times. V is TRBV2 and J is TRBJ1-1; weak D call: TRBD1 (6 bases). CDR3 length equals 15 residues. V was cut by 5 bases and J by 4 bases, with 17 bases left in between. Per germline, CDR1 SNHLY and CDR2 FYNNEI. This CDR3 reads CASSPSRTQGTEAFF. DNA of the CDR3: TGTGCCAGCAGTCCAAGCCGGACACAGGGCACTGAAGCTTTCTTT.

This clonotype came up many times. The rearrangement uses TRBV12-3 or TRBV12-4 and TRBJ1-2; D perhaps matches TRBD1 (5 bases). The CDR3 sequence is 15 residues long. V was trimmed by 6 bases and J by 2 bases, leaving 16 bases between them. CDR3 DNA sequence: TGTGCCAGCAGGGGGGACGGACGTTTAAACTATGGCTACACCTTC. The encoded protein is CASRGDGRLNYGYTF.

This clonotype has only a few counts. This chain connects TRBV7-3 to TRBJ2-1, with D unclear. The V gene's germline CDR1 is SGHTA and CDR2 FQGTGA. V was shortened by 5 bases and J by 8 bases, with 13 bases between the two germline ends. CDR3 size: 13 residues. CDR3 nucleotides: TGTGCCAGCAGCACCTCTACGCTTGATGAGCAGTTCTTC. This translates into CASSTSTLDEQFF.

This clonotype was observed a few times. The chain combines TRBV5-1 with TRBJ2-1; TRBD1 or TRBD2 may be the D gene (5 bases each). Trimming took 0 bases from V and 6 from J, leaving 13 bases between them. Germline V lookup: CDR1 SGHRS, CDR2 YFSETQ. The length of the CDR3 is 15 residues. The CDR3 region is CASSLALGESNEQFF. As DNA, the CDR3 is TGCGCCAGCAGCTTGGCTTTGGGGGAATCCAATGAGCAGTTCTTC.

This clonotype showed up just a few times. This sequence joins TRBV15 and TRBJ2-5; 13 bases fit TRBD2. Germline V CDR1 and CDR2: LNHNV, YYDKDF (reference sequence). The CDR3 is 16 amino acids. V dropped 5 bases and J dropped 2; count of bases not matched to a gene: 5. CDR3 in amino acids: CATSVGTSGTQETQYF. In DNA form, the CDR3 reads TGTGCCACCAGCGTCGGGACTAGCGGGACGCAAGAGACCCAGTACTTC.

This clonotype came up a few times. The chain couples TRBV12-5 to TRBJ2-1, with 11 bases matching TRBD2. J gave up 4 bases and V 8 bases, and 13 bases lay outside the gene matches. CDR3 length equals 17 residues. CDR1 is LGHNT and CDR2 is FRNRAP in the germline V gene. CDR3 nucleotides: TGTGCTAGTCGGGGGGATAGCGGGAGGGCCGAGTACAATGAGCAGTTCTTC. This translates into CASRGDSGRAEYNEQFF.

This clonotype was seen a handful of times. CDR3 DNA sequence: TGCAGTGCTACCCTAGCGAGAGGACGGGAAGAGACCCAGTACTTC. It encodes CSATLARGREETQYF. V and J are TRBV20-1 and TRBJ2-5, with D possibly TRBD2 on 6 matching bases. V was cut by 4 bases and J by 3 bases, with 18 bases left in between. Germline V gene sequence: CDR1 DFQATT, CDR2 SNEGSKA (reference sequence). This CDR3 comprises 15 residues.